The 27 T cell receptor beta chains listed next were all sequenced from one sample in a study of cytomegalovirus exposure and HLA in healthy donors (dated by TCRdb to the late 2010s). Receptor libraries were prepared by the immunoSEQ multiplex PCR assay. A mixture of 60 forward primers for TCR Vbeta segments and 13 reverse primers for TCR Jbeta segments was used in the multiplex PCR. TCRdb took over this immuneACCESS table, retaining in-frame rearrangements with V and J assigned. Such tables are incomplete; in checked studies, under half of the missing clones stem from an unresolved V gene, and the remainder is unexplained. For this sample, the table gives roughly 77,000 clones. The ten largest clones capture approximately 4.2% of the sample. Sequencing used PBMCs. Source of these receptors: a young man in good health and CMV-seronegative.

The chain employs TRBV7-9 and TRBJ2-3, with TRBD2 identical over 8 bases. The germline gives CDR1 SEHNR, CDR2 FQNEAQ (reference sequence). This CDR3 region has 16 residues. V lost 1 base and J lost 0; bases outside the gene matches: 3. CDR3 residues: CASSLEIAGSTDTQYF. The DNA for the CDR3 is TGTGCCAGCAGCTTAGAGATAGCGGGAAGCACAGATACGCAGTATTTT.

The rearrangement uses TRBV15 and TRBJ1-5; D ambiguous. Germline V gene data show CDR1 as LNHNV and CDR2 as YYDKDF (reference sequence). This CDR3 region has 15 residues. Trimming removed 1 base from V and 3 bases from J, with 10 bases in between. Here the CDR3 DNA reads TGTGCCACCAGCAGAGGTGACTCCCTCAATCAGCCCCAGCATTTT. It encodes CATSRGDSLNQPQHF.

V usage is TRBV9 and J usage is TRBJ1-2; D is ambiguous. This CDR3 is built from 15 residues. Germline V gives CDR1 SGDLS, CDR2 YYNGEE. Trimming removed 0 bases from V and 2 bases from J, with 11 bases in between. The DNA for the CDR3 is TGTGCCAGCAGCGTAGAGGCTGAACTAAACTATGGCTACACCTTC. Encoded protein: CASSVEAELNYGYTF.

The chain employs TRBV9 and TRBJ1-1; 8 bases are a match to TRBD1. Germline CDR1 reads SGDLS; CDR2 reads YYNGEE. The CDR3 is made up of 16 amino acids. After removal of 3 bases from V and 0 bases from J, the junction contained 7 bases not matched to a gene. Here the CDR3 reads CASSAGVTGVNTEAFF. The CDR3 DNA is TGTGCCAGCAGCGCTGGGGTGACAGGGGTGAACACTGAAGCTTTCTTT.

The chain recombines TRBV5-1 with TRBJ1-5; no definite D call. Trimming left V 0 bases short and J 6 bases short, with 7 bases between. Germline V gene sequence: CDR1 SGHRS, CDR2 YFSETQ. The CDR3 sequence is 13 residues long. This chain's CDR3 is CASSLASGQPQHF. The CDR3 region has the DNA TGCGCCAGCAGCTTGGCCTCGGGTCAGCCCCAGCATTTT.

The J gene is TRBJ2-7, the V gene TRBV11-2; 7 bases match TRBD1. The V gene end was trimmed by 6 bases and the J gene end by 3 bases; junction bases not matched to a gene: 11. CDR1 and CDR2 (germline): SGHAT, FQNNGV. This CDR3 region has 15 residues. The CDR3 region is CASRRPGTVNYEQYF. CDR3 coding DNA: TGTGCCAGCAGACGACCCGGGACAGTTAACTACGAGCAGTACTTC. The variable domain in full, completed from reference TRBV11-2 and TRBJ2-7, reads EAGVAQSPRYKIIEKRQSVAFWCNPISGHATLYWYQQILGQGPKLLIQFQNNGVVDDSQLPKDRFSAERLKGVDSTLKIQPAKLEDSAVYLCASRRPGTVNYEQYFGPGTRLTVT.

The chain is built from TRBV6-1 and TRBJ1-5; D remains ambiguous. Trimming removed 2 bases at V and 4 bases at J, with 21 bases between. CDR3 length equals 18 residues. CDR1 and CDR2 (germline): MNHNS, SASEGT. DNA for the CDR3: TGTGCCAGCAGTGAAAGATTAAGGCAGAGGAGTGTAAATCAGCCCCAGCATTTT. Its translation is CASSERLRQRSVNQPQHF.

V and J are TRBV7-2 and TRBJ1-1; tentative D call: TRBD1 (6 bases). The CDR3 is 14 amino acids. Germline V CDR1 and CDR2: SGHTA, FQGNSA. V was shortened by 1 base and J by 4 bases, with 10 bases between the two germline ends. The CDR3 DNA reads TGTGCCAGCAGCTTAGACAGGGACGGCACTGAAGCTTTCTTT. Translated: CASSLDRDGTEAFF.

The rearrangement uses TRBV29-1 and TRBJ2-3; 12 bases agree with TRBD2. With V trimmed by 6 bases and J by 2 bases, 3 bases remained unmatched. CDR3 length: 14 amino acids. Germline V lookup: CDR1 SQVTM, CDR2 ANQGSEA. CDR3 amino acids: CSVTSGGLTDTQYF. CDR3 DNA sequence: TGCAGCGTGACTAGCGGGGGCCTCACAGATACGCAGTATTTT.

The chain has TRBV5-4 and TRBJ2-7, with D perhaps TRBD2 (5 bases). The CDR3 spans 12 residues. V shed 6 bases and J shed 4 bases, with 11 bases lying between them. Germline V lookup: CDR1 SGHNT, CDR2 YYREEE (reference sequence). This chain's CDR3 is CASTGGPYEQYF. In nucleotides, the CDR3 is TGTGCCAGCACCGGCGGGCCATACGAGCAGTACTTC.

The chain couples TRBV6-5 to TRBJ1-3; D unclear. The CDR3 length is 15 residues. Per germline, CDR1 MNHEY and CDR2 SVGAGI. V lost 2 bases and J lost 1, with 9 bases in between. The CDR3 loop reads CASSYTQRSGNTIYF. As DNA, the CDR3 is TGTGCCAGCAGTTACACCCAGCGTTCTGGAAACACCATATATTTT.

V and J are TRBV4-1 and TRBJ1-2; 7 nucleotides line up with TRBD1. This CDR3 region has 15 residues. J lost 2 bases, V lost 4 bases, and 7 bases had no gene match. Germline lookup yields CDR1 MGHRA and CDR2 YSYEKL. The CDR3: CASSPSEGQNYGYTF. CDR3 DNA: TGCGCCAGCAGCCCCTCTGAGGGACAGAACTATGGCTACACCTTC.

The V gene is TRBV27, the J gene TRBJ2-7, with D tentatively TRBD2 (6 bases). Germline CDR1 and CDR2: MNHEY and SMNVEV (reference sequence). Between the trimmed V and J ends, which lost 8 bases and 3 bases, there was a span of 20 bases. This CDR3 is built from 15 residues. The CDR3 bases are TGTGCCAGCCAAAGGCGGGACGGCGGTTACTACGAGCAGTACTTC. It translates to CASQRRDGGYYEQYF.

The V call is TRBV14, the J call TRBJ1-2; 12 bases fit TRBD1. CDR1 and CDR2 (germline): SGHDN, FVKESK. This CDR3 has 17 residues. The J segment lost 4 bases and the V segment lost 2 bases, leaving 8 bases of the junction unmatched. The CDR3 here is CASSQSGTGGDVYGYTF. In DNA, the CDR3 is TGTGCCAGCAGCCAAAGCGGGACAGGGGGCGATGTCTATGGCTACACCTTC.

The CDR3 nucleotides read TGTGCCAGCTCACCCAGCGCCTGGACAGGGGACTACGAGCAGTACTTC. It encodes CASSPSAWTGDYEQYF. The genes are TRBV18 and TRBJ2-7; 9 bases are shared with TRBD1. V lost 3 bases and J lost 3; bases outside the gene matches: 9. Germline V lookup: CDR1 KGHSH, CDR2 LQKENI. The CDR3 loop spans 16 amino acids.

The rearrangement uses TRBV4-1 and TRBJ2-7, with TRBD2 identical over 11 bases. Per the germline V gene, CDR1 is MGHRA and CDR2 is YSYEKL. CDR3 size: 15 residues. The V gene end was trimmed by 4 bases and the J gene end by 5 bases; junction bases not matched to a gene: 7. CDR3 amino acids: CASSRTKGLADEQYF. The CDR3 nucleotides are TGCGCCAGCAGCCGTACAAAGGGACTAGCGGACGAGCAGTACTTC.

The chain joins TRBV7-3 to TRBJ2-1; TRBD2 matches 8 bases. The V segment lost 5 bases and the J segment 7 bases; nucleotides outside the gene matches: 4. Per the germline V gene, CDR1 is SGHTA and CDR2 is FQGTGA. CDR3 size: 13 residues. The CDR3 DNA sequence: TGTGCCAGCAGCAGCGGGAGTTGGAATGAGCAGTTCTTC. This codes for CASSSGSWNEQFF.

The J gene is TRBJ1-3, the V gene TRBV11-2, with D possibly TRBD1 on 6 matching bases. Germline loops: CDR1 SGHAT, CDR2 FQNNGV. V shed 2 bases and J shed 0 bases, with 8 bases lying between them. The CDR3 runs to 15 residues. The CDR3 here is CASSLRGGSGNTIYF. The CDR3 DNA sequence: TGTGCCAGCAGCTTACGAGGGGGCTCTGGAAACACCATATATTTT.

This chain links TRBV9 with TRBJ2-5; 9 bases line up with TRBD2. The ends lost 4 bases at V and 1 base at J; junction bases unmatched: 2. This CDR3 has 14 amino acids. The germline gives CDR1 SGDLS, CDR2 YYNGEE. The CDR3 reads CASSLAGIQETQYF. In nucleotides, the CDR3 is TGTGCCAGCAGCCTAGCGGGAATCCAAGAGACCCAGTACTTC. The full variable domain, completed using reference TRBV9 and TRBJ2-5, is DSGVTQTPKHLITATGQRVTLRCSPRSGDLSVYWYQQSLDQGLQFLIQYYNGEERAKGNILERFSAQQFPDLHSELNLSSLELGDSALYFCASSLAGIQETQYFGPGTRLLVL.

V gene TRBV7-8 combines with J gene TRBJ1-6, with a tentative D call TRBD1 (6 bases). The germline V gene encodes CDR1 SGHVS and CDR2 FQNEAQ. V was trimmed by 5 bases and J by 8 bases, leaving 16 bases between them. The CDR3 has 15 residues. Here the CDR3 DNA reads TGTGCCAGCAGCCCGTTACAGGGATCGCATTCACCCCTCCACTTT. As protein: CASSPLQGSHSPLHF.

The V call is TRBV5-4, the J call TRBJ1-2, with 7 bases fitting TRBD1. CDR1 and CDR2 from the germline V gene are SGHNT and YYREEE (reference sequence). J lost 4 bases, V lost 4 bases, and 1 base had no gene match. This CDR3 region has 12 residues. Written as DNA, the CDR3 is TGTGCCAGCAGCAGGGACAGCTATGGCTACACCTTC. As protein: CASSRDSYGYTF.

The gene calls are TRBV19 and TRBJ1-5; 11 nucleotides line up with TRBD1. Germline V gene data show CDR1 as LNHDA and CDR2 as SQIVND (reference sequence). With 4 bases clipped from V and 7 bases from J, the junction kept 9 bases outside the gene matches. The CDR3 spans 16 residues. CDR3 sequence reads: CASSTPGQGGRQPQHF. The CDR3 nucleotides are TGTGCCAGTAGTACCCCGGGACAGGGGGGGAGGCAGCCCCAGCATTTT.

J is TRBJ2-5 and V is TRBV5-1, with 9 nucleotides matching TRBD1. This CDR3 is 14 amino acids long. After removal of 4 bases from V and 7 bases from J, the junction contained 8 bases not matched to a gene. Germline CDR1 reads SGHRS; CDR2 reads YFSETQ. In nucleotides, the CDR3 is TGCGCCAGCAGCGACGGGACAGGGATAAGGACCCAGTACTTC. This sequence encodes CASSDGTGIRTQYF.

This chain links TRBV5-1 with TRBJ2-1; 12 bases are shared with TRBD2. The CDR3 has 15 amino acids. Losses at the gene ends were 0 bases for V and 9 bases for J; bases not matched to a gene: 4. CDR1 is SGHRS and CDR2 is YFSETQ in the germline V gene. CDR3 loop: CASSLVLAGGTEQFF. The CDR3 DNA is TGCGCCAGCAGCTTGGTTCTAGCGGGGGGGACTGAGCAGTTCTTC.

The chain has TRBV19 and TRBJ1-1; maybe TRBD1 (6 bases). The CDR3 runs to 14 residues. The V gene's germline CDR1 is LNHDA and CDR2 SQIVND (reference sequence). V dropped 5 bases and J dropped 1 base, with 11 bases sitting between them. CDR3 DNA: TGTGCCAGTAGTCAGCGGGGGGCGAACACTGAAGCTTTCTTT. This codes for CASSQRGANTEAFF.

The chain has TRBV5-6 and TRBJ2-5; TRBD2 matches at 10 bases. The CDR3 is 16 amino acids. Germline assignment: CDR1 SGHDT and CDR2 YYEEEE. Germline trimming cut 3 bases from V and 5 bases from J; bases unmatched to any gene: 10. The CDR3, as DNA: TGTGCCAGCAGCTCGCTGCCAGGACTAGCGGAGGAGACCCAGTACTTC. This encodes CASSSLPGLAEETQYF.

The chain employs TRBV18 and TRBJ2-5; possible D gene TRBD1, 5 bases. The V end lost 1 base, the J end lost 3 bases, and 9 bases lay between the germline ends. This CDR3 region has 14 residues. The germline CDR1 and CDR2 sequences are KGHSH and LQKENI. The CDR3 DNA reads TGTGCCAGCTCACCACAGGGGCAAGAAGAGACCCAGTACTTC. Protein: CASSPQGQEETQYF.